This is a list of T cell receptor beta chains from one sample in a study of STAT5B mutations in CD4+ large granular lymphocyte leukemia. The method was immunoSEQ multiplex PCR; TCRdb's version includes in-frame clones alone and lacks a portion of them. The sample shows 20,000 to 25,000 clones, about three quarters of them seen only once. Sequenced sample: CD4+ T cells from blood buffy coats. These receptors were collected from a human donor in good health. The CDR3 runs from the conserved cysteine through the conserved F or W. Fields, in order: CDR3 protein, V gene, J gene, D gene. D genes are given only for firm matches.

CDR3: CASRLFETGGGGYTF
V: TRBV2
J: TRBJ1-2
D: TRBD1

CDR3: CATSAGGLARIEQFF
V: TRBV19
J: TRBJ2-1
D: TRBD2

CDR3: CASSFSGGDEQFF
V: TRBV7-2
J: TRBJ2-1
D: -

CDR3: CATSRGSGSDTQYF
V: TRBV15
J: TRBJ2-3
D: -

CDR3: CASSPGDLNSEQYF
V: TRBV18
J: TRBJ2-7
D: -

CDR3: CASGTSGGAFGANVLTF
V: TRBV11-2
J: TRBJ2-6
D: TRBD2

CDR3: CASSLYLGLAGTQETQYF
V: TRBV11-2
J: TRBJ2-5
D: TRBD2

CDR3: CAISDSTGKTGELFF
V: TRBV10-3
J: TRBJ2-2
D: TRBD1

CDR3: CASSLTAPDTQYF
V: TRBV7-3
J: TRBJ2-3
D: -

CDR3: CASSEALGGAKNIQYF
V: TRBV2
J: TRBJ2-4
D: -

CDR3: CAWSRDLGRDNSPLHF
V: TRBV30
J: TRBJ1-6
D: -

CDR3: CATWAIGNTQYF
V: TRBV10-3
J: TRBJ2-3
D: -

CDR3: CASSRPGGGEQFF
V: TRBV7-9
J: TRBJ2-1
D: TRBD2

CDR3: CSATDGTEQFF
V: TRBV20-1
J: TRBJ2-1
D: -

CDR3: CASSAGTSVHEQYF
V: TRBV7-9
J: TRBJ2-7
D: -

CDR3: CASRTGSGELFF
V: TRBV2
J: TRBJ2-2
D: -

CDR3: CASSLRGARGNQPQHF
V: TRBV27
J: TRBJ1-5
D: -

CDR3: CASSSNRGSTEAFF
V: TRBV27
J: TRBJ1-1
D: TRBD1

CDR3: CASSIGRGIGYTF
V: TRBV19
J: TRBJ1-2
D: -

CDR3: CASSLLGSALYNEQFF
V: TRBV27
J: TRBJ2-1
D: -

CDR3: CASSPRPTGDGEQYF
V: TRBV9
J: TRBJ2-7
D: -

CDR3: CASSLQGREQPQHF
V: TRBV18
J: TRBJ1-5
D: -

CDR3: CASIAWEGSPEAFF
V: TRBV2
J: TRBJ1-1
D: -

CDR3: CAWSLGTDNEQFF
V: TRBV30
J: TRBJ2-1
D: TRBD1

CDR3: CASSRSPGAPEQYF
V: TRBV18
J: TRBJ2-7
D: -

CDR3: CASSWGGPPGQLNTGELFF
V: TRBV11-2
J: TRBJ2-2
D: -

CDR3: CASSLGPGLGQPQHF
V: TRBV7-2
J: TRBJ1-5
D: -

CDR3: CASNPLGQGHTDTQYF
V: TRBV28
J: TRBJ2-3
D: TRBD1

CDR3: CASSPRVGPSSGANVLTF
V: TRBV4-2
J: TRBJ2-6
D: -

CDR3: CASNSRRKTQYF
V: TRBV5-8
J: TRBJ2-5
D: -

CDR3: CATSRPPKRTTTSNEQFF
V: TRBV15
J: TRBJ2-1
D: -

CDR3: CASSMQGTTEAFF
V: TRBV19
J: TRBJ1-1
D: -

CDR3: CAISEGQGWGQPQHF
V: TRBV10-3
J: TRBJ1-5
D: TRBD1

CDR3: CASKEDARSGNTIYF
V: TRBV2
J: TRBJ1-3
D: -

CDR3: CASSLGDLNTEAFF
V: TRBV11-2
J: TRBJ1-1
D: -

CDR3: CASRRGLAKNNEQFF
V: TRBV6-6
J: TRBJ2-1
D: TRBD2

CDR3: CASSLTTGYGEQYF
V: TRBV11-2
J: TRBJ2-7
D: -

CDR3: CASRPGTGHRDEQYF
V: TRBV28
J: TRBJ2-7
D: -

CDR3: CASSQSGGYNEQFF
V: TRBV16
J: TRBJ2-1
D: -

CDR3: CASTWGGASYNEQFF
V: TRBV21-1
J: TRBJ2-1
D: -

CDR3: CASSLSRRRDTQYF
V: TRBV5-6
J: TRBJ2-3
D: -

CDR3: CASSPDRGYGYTF
V: TRBV4-3
J: TRBJ1-2
D: TRBD1

CDR3: CASSYDRGEAFF
V: TRBV5-1
J: TRBJ1-1
D: TRBD1

CDR3: CAFDGESRLSF
V: TRBV7-5
J: TRBJ2-7
D: -

CDR3: CASMGGLGEKLFF
V: TRBV27
J: TRBJ1-4
D: -

CDR3: CASSVGETGGSPLHF
V: TRBV9
J: TRBJ1-6
D: TRBD1

CDR3: CAWDGTAEYSPLHF
V: TRBV30
J: TRBJ1-6
D: -

CDR3: CASSFDGGTDTQYF
V: TRBV27
J: TRBJ2-3
D: TRBD2

CDR3: CSVATLQETQYF
V: TRBV29-1
J: TRBJ2-5
D: -

CDR3: CASSYFVNTGELFF
V: TRBV27
J: TRBJ2-2
D: -

CDR3: CASSVVSGGAVDTQYF
V: TRBV9
J: TRBJ2-3
D: TRBD2